Presented here are 22 T cell receptor beta chains from one specimen sequenced in a study of blood T cell repertoires in COVID-19. TCRdb's table, derived via immunoSEQ multiplex PCR, lists solely in-frame clones and lacks some. The sample lists roughly 250,000 clones; 83% were seen once. Source material: PBMCs or T cells enriched from blood (not recorded which). These receptors were taken from a woman in her thirties or forties who had been exposed to COVID-19.

The chain has TRBV28 and TRBJ2-6; 11 bases map to TRBD1. The CDR3 is 16 amino acids. The germline CDR1 and CDR2 sequences are MDHEN and SYDVKM. Germline trimming cut 11 bases from V and 3 bases from J; bases unmatched to any gene: 9. The CDR3 reads CAVRTGGAHGANVLTF. CDR3 in DNA: TGTGCCGTCAGGACAGGGGGCGCACATGGGGCCAACGTCCTGACTTTC.

The V call is TRBV7-2, the J call TRBJ1-1, with D possibly TRBD1 on 6 matching bases. Germline V gives CDR1 SGHTA, CDR2 FQGNSA. V was cut by 4 bases and J by 0 bases, with 12 bases left in between. CDR3 length equals 15 residues. CDR3 residues: CASSSWGGLNTEAFF. The DNA for the CDR3 is TGTGCCAGCAGCTCCTGGGGGGGCCTGAACACTGAAGCTTTCTTT.

This clone was observed once. The chain links TRBV7-9 to TRBJ2-7; tentatively, D is TRBD2 (7 bases). This CDR3 contains 17 residues. Looked up from germline, CDR1 is SEHNR and CDR2 is FQNEAQ (reference sequence). V was pared by 0 bases and J by 7 bases, with 22 bases between. For the CDR3, the DNA is TGTGCCAGCAGCTTAGCTGGGGCTTCGGGGGGCCTGAGGGAGCAGTACTTC. Amino acids: CASSLAGASGGLREQYF.

Sample share makes this clone medium-sized. This chain uses TRBV11-2 with TRBJ2-2, with D uncertain. Trimming cost V 2 bases and J 0 bases, with 7 bases left between them. The CDR3 is made up of 15 amino acids. Germline-derived CDR1 and CDR2 are SGHAT and FQNNGV. This CDR3 is CASSLYSTNTGELFF. The CDR3 nucleotides read TGTGCCAGCAGCTTATACTCCACGAACACCGGGGAGCTGTTTTTT.

The chain couples TRBV27 to TRBJ1-6, with a tentative D call TRBD1 (6 bases). In germline, CDR1 is MNHEY, CDR2 SMNVEV (reference sequence). V was trimmed by 5 bases and J by 9 bases, leaving 11 bases between them. The CDR3 is made up of 13 amino acids. The CDR3 loop reads CASSPAGASPLHF. Written as DNA, the CDR3 is TGTGCCAGCAGTCCGGCAGGGGCTTCACCCCTCCACTTT.

V is TRBV19 and J is TRBJ1-1, with D possibly being TRBD1 (6 bases). With 4 bases removed from V and 5 bases from J, the gap between germline ends came to 11 bases. From germline, CDR1 is LNHDA and CDR2 SQIVND (reference sequence). The CDR3 covers 13 residues. CDR3 amino acids: CASSTYRETEAFF. The DNA for the CDR3 is TGTGCCAGTAGTACATACAGGGAGACTGAAGCTTTCTTT.

The rearrangement links TRBV7-2 to TRBJ2-7; TRBD2 matches at 7 bases. The CDR3 is made up of 15 amino acids. V shed 1 base and J 2 bases; nucleotides not matched to a gene: 5. Germline V lookup: CDR1 SGHTA, CDR2 FQGNSA. This CDR3 is CASSLGLADPYEQYF. The CDR3 DNA reads as TGTGCCAGCAGCTTAGGGCTAGCGGATCCCTACGAGCAGTACTTC.

The J gene is TRBJ2-1, the V gene TRBV3-1 (or the pseudogene TRBV3-2), with 8 bases fitting TRBD1. Trimming took 2 bases from V and 1 from J; bases not matched to a gene: 4. The CDR3 is 16 residues long. Germline V lookup: CDR1 LGHDT, CDR2 YNNKEL (reference sequence). CDR3 region: CASSQPDRGSYNEQFF. Written as DNA, the CDR3 is TGTGCCAGCAGCCAACCTGACAGGGGTTCCTACAATGAGCAGTTCTTC.

The rearrangement links TRBV9 to TRBJ1-2; D is unclear. The ends were cut back, 3 bases at V and 2 bases at J, with 11 bases in the middle. There are 14 residues in the CDR3. Germline CDR1 SGDLS, CDR2 YYNGEE. CDR3 bases: TGTGCCAGCAGCGAGAATAGCGGGAACTATGGCTACACCTTC. Residues: CASSENSGNYGYTF.

The rearrangement uses TRBV6-1 and TRBJ1-3, with D uncertain. The CDR3 loop spans 16 amino acids. V was pared by 0 bases and J by 0 bases, with 9 bases between. Germline CDR1 MNHNS, CDR2 SASEGT. The CDR3 is CASSEAIGSSGNTIYF. CDR3 DNA sequence: TGTGCCAGCAGTGAAGCAATCGGTAGCTCTGGAAACACCATATATTTT.

This clone was observed once. The chain combines TRBV11-3 with TRBJ2-7, with 9 bases fitting TRBD1. The CDR3 covers 14 residues. The V gene's germline CDR1 is SGHNT and CDR2 YENEEA. The junction had 6 bases not matched to a gene; V was cut back by 5 bases and J by 4 bases. CDR3 in amino acids: CASSTGDREYEQYF. The CDR3 region has the DNA TGTGCCAGCAGCACAGGGGACAGGGAATACGAGCAGTACTTC.

The genes are TRBV10-1 and TRBJ1-2, with TRBD1 matching 8 bases. Unmatched junction bases numbered 4, after V lost 5 bases and J lost 5 bases. Germline CDR1 WNHNN, CDR2 SYGVQD (reference sequence). This CDR3 is 13 amino acids long. The CDR3 nucleotides are TGCGCCAGCAGTTCAGACAGGGGTTATGGCTACACCTTC. It encodes CASSSDRGYGYTF.

This chain links TRBV18 with TRBJ1-4, with D possibly TRBD1 on 5 matching bases. In germline, CDR1 is KGHSH, CDR2 LQKENI. The CDR3 is 14 amino acids. V was cut by 6 bases and J by 6 bases, with 14 bases left in between. The DNA for the CDR3 is TGTGCCAGCTCGCGACCGGGAGGGGATGAAAAACTGTTTTTT. Encoded protein: CASSRPGGDEKLFF.

This clone was seen a handful of times. The rearrangement links TRBV30 to TRBJ1-2; 8 bases map to TRBD1. V shed 3 bases and J 4 bases; nucleotides not matched to a gene: 4. The CDR3 has 13 residues. Germline V lookup: CDR1 GTSNPN, CDR2 SVGIG (reference sequence). CDR3 region: CAWRQGAGYGYTF. The CDR3 DNA follows: TGTGCCTGGAGGCAGGGGGCAGGCTATGGCTACACCTTC.

V gene TRBV6-1 combines with J gene TRBJ2-7; no clear D. This CDR3 spans 15 amino acids. Germline CDR1 reads MNHNS; CDR2 reads SASEGT. The V end lost 0 bases, the J end lost 0 bases, and 9 bases lay between the germline ends. This CDR3 is CASSEALYSSYEQYF. The CDR3 coding sequence is TGTGCCAGCAGTGAAGCGCTATACAGCTCCTACGAGCAGTACTTC.

The chain couples TRBV19 to TRBJ2-1; 9 bases are shared with TRBD1. Per germline, CDR1 LNHDA and CDR2 SQIVND (reference sequence). With V trimmed by 4 bases and J by 6 bases, 4 bases remained unmatched. The CDR3 runs to 14 residues. CDR3 DNA sequence: TGTGCCAGTAGTAGGACAGGGGTCGTCAATGAGCAGTTCTTC. This sequence encodes CASSRTGVVNEQFF. The whole variable domain, remainder taken from reference TRBV19 and TRBJ2-1, is DGGITQSPKYLFRKEGQNVTLSCEQNLNHDAMYWYRQDPGQGLRLIYYSQIVNDFQKGDIAEGYSVSREKKESFPLTVTSAQKNPTAFYLCASSRTGVVNEQFFGPGTRLTVL.

The rearrangement joins TRBV30 to TRBJ2-5; 8 nucleotides line up with TRBD1. This CDR3 region has 12 residues. V shed 5 bases, J shed 10 bases, and the junction held 9 bases outside the gene matches. The germline V gene has CDR1 GTSNPN and CDR2 SVGIG (reference sequence). CDR3 sequence (DNA): TGTGCCTGGGGGCAGGGGGCCCGGGACCAGTACTTC. Translating it yields CAWGQGARDQYF.

The genes are TRBV6-5 and TRBJ1-2; 7 bases map to TRBD1. Trimming removed 5 bases from V and 2 bases from J; junction bases left unmatched: 8. This CDR3 is built from 15 residues. The V gene's germline CDR1 is MNHEY and CDR2 SVGAGI. CDR3 coding DNA: TGTGCCAGCAGTCCCGTGATGGACAGGAACTATGGCTACACCTTC. Protein product: CASSPVMDRNYGYTF.

This sequence joins TRBV4-1 and TRBJ2-1, with 7 bases that match TRBD2. Germline trimming cut 5 bases from V and 8 bases from J; bases unmatched to any gene: 9. Looked up from germline, CDR1 is MGHRA and CDR2 is YSYEKL. The CDR3 is 14 residues long. The CDR3 region has the DNA TGCGCCAGCAGCGCCCTCCTAGCGGAAGATGAGCAGTTCTTC. Its translation is CASSALLAEDEQFF.

The genes are TRBV28 and TRBJ2-7; no reliable D call. The V gene's germline CDR1 is MDHEN and CDR2 SYDVKM. This CDR3 comprises 13 residues. Trimming left V 8 bases short and J 0 bases short, with 11 bases between. The CDR3 region has the DNA TGTGCCAGCGTAGATAGTGCCTCCTACGAGCAGTACTTC. Its protein is CASVDSASYEQYF.

The chain links TRBV28 to TRBJ1-2, with D uncertain. This CDR3 is built from 11 residues. Trimming took 3 bases from V and 6 from J, leaving 5 bases between them. CDR1 is MDHEN, CDR2 SYDVKM, per germline. The CDR3 nucleotides read TGTGCCAGCAGTTTGGGAGATGGCTACACCTTC. Translated: CASSLGDGYTF.

CDR3 coding DNA: TGTGCCAGCAGCTTAGCGTCAGGAGCGGCTATTCAAGAGACCCAGTACTTC. Its protein product is CASSLASGAAIQETQYF. The chain links TRBV7-9 to TRBJ2-5; possible D gene TRBD2, 5 bases. The CDR3 spans 17 residues. Germline loops: CDR1 SEHNR, CDR2 FQNEAQ (reference sequence). V was shortened by 0 bases and J by 2 bases, with 16 bases between the two germline ends.